The 11 T cell receptor beta chains in this list originate from one sample, sequenced in a study of T cell changes during pregnancy in multiple sclerosis. Profiled with immunoSEQ multiplex PCR; TCRdb holds only in-frame clones, not every one. The data contain some 100,000 clones, about 94% of them singletons. The sequencing here drew on peripheral blood, taken before pregnancy. The receptors derive from a female donor with multiple sclerosis, enrolled in a pregnancy study.

The chain employs TRBV13 and TRBJ1-3; TRBD1 aligns across 7 bases. The V gene end was trimmed by 4 bases and the J gene end by 8 bases; junction bases not matched to a gene: 11. CDR3 length: 15 amino acids. In germline, CDR1 is PRHDT, CDR2 FYEKMQ (reference sequence). CDR3 residues: CASSSRTGGVDTIYF. Written as DNA, the CDR3 is TGTGCCAGCAGCTCCAGGACAGGTGGTGTGGACACCATATATTTT.

This clone was picked up one time. The chain is built from TRBV10-1 and TRBJ1-2; 9 bases line up with TRBD1. Germline V gene data show CDR1 as WNHNN and CDR2 as SYGVQD (reference sequence). The CDR3 has 15 amino acids. V shed 2 bases and J 5 bases; nucleotides not matched to a gene: 6. The DNA of the CDR3 is TGCGCCAGCAGTGAGGGGACAGGGCCCAATTATGGCTACACCTTC. This codes for CASSEGTGPNYGYTF.

This sequence joins TRBV6-5 and TRBJ1-1; D is possibly TRBD1 (6 bases). The germline gives CDR1 MNHEY, CDR2 SVGAGI. This CDR3 has 14 amino acids. Trimming cost V 7 bases and J 6 bases, with 18 bases left between them. CDR3 DNA sequence: TGTGCCAGCACCAAGAAGACAGGACGGGCTGAAGCTTTCTTT. It translates to CASTKKTGRAEAFF.

As DNA, the CDR3 is TGCGCCAGCAGCTTGGGCGCTAGCGGGAGATGGGAGACCCAGTACTTC. Translating it yields CASSLGASGRWETQYF. The chain has TRBV5-1 and TRBJ2-5; 10 nucleotides match TRBD2. J gave up 5 bases and V 0 bases, and 7 bases lay outside the gene matches. This CDR3 has 16 residues. Germline CDR1 and CDR2: SGHRS and YFSETQ. Full variable domain (remainder filled in from reference TRBV5-1 and TRBJ2-5): KAGVTQTPRYLIKTRGQQVTLSCSPISGHRSVSWYQQTPGQGLQFLFEYFSETQRNKGNFPGRFSGRQFSNSRSEMNVSTLELGDSALYLCASSLGASGRWETQYFGPGTRLLVL.

A single count supports this clone. The chain recombines TRBV19 with TRBJ1-2; possible D gene TRBD1, 5 bases. V was pared by 7 bases and J by 0 bases, with 15 bases between. Looked up from germline, CDR1 is LNHDA and CDR2 is SQIVND (reference sequence). There are 15 residues in the CDR3. The CDR3 region is CASTHRGSANYGYTF. The CDR3 DNA reads TGTGCCAGTACGCACCGGGGGTCCGCTAACTATGGCTACACCTTC.

The V gene is TRBV9, the J gene TRBJ2-3, with TRBD1 matching 11 bases. The CDR3 length is 16 residues. The J segment lost 6 bases and the V segment lost 2 bases, leaving 8 bases of the junction unmatched. CDR1 and CDR2 from the germline V gene are SGDLS and YYNGEE. The CDR3 protein is CASSVRGTGGLDTQYF. The CDR3 nucleotides read TGTGCCAGCAGCGTGAGAGGGACAGGGGGGCTGGATACGCAGTATTTT.

The chain joins TRBV4-1 to TRBJ2-5; the D is unclear. Germline V gene lookup returns CDR1 MGHRA and CDR2 YSYEKL. CDR3 length: 14 amino acids. Trimming took 1 base from V and 2 from J, leaving 8 bases between them. CDR3 residues: CASSQVAWQETQYF. DNA for the CDR3: TGCGCCAGCAGCCAAGTAGCATGGCAAGAGACCCAGTACTTC.

The chain recombines TRBV11-2 with TRBJ1-1, with D possibly TRBD1 on 5 matching bases. Germline-derived CDR1 and CDR2 are SGHAT and FQNNGV. This CDR3 has 13 amino acids. Trimming cost V 6 bases and J 1 base, with 9 bases left between them. The DNA of the CDR3 is TGTGCCAGCAGACGAGGACAGAACACTGAAGCTTTCTTT. Translated: CASRRGQNTEAFF.

This chain connects TRBV10-1 to TRBJ1-1; TRBD1 is a possible D gene (6 bases). The V end was cut by 0 bases, the J end by 6 bases, with 26 bases between. CDR1 and CDR2 (germline): WNHNN, SYGVQD (reference sequence). The CDR3 extends over 19 amino acids. The CDR3 coding sequence is TGCGCCAGCAGTGAGTCAGGTGGGGCAGGGGTGAAAGTATACCCTGAAGCTTTCTTT. It encodes CASSESGGAGVKVYPEAFF.

The rearrangement links TRBV15 to TRBJ1-2, with D perhaps matching TRBD1 (5 bases). This CDR3 comprises 13 residues. V shed 3 bases and J shed 3 bases, with 8 bases lying between them. CDR1 is LNHNV and CDR2 is YYDKDF in the germline V gene (reference sequence). CDR3 in amino acids: CATSRDKDYGYTF. In DNA form, the CDR3 reads TGTGCCACCAGCAGGGACAAAGACTATGGCTACACCTTC.

This clone was counted a single time. The V gene is TRBV9, the J gene TRBJ2-3; D perhaps matches TRBD2 (6 bases). Germline CDR1 reads SGDLS; CDR2 reads YYNGEE. The ends were cut back, 4 bases at V and 5 bases at J, with 20 bases in the middle. This CDR3 contains 16 residues. As DNA, the CDR3 is TGTGCCAGCAGCATCGAAGGGATGTGGAGGGAAGATACGCAGTATTTT. As protein: CASSIEGMWREDTQYF.